The TCR beta chain described here comes from a study of a mutant IDH1 vaccine in newly diagnosed glioma. Looking at the study overall: Sex distribution of treated patients was about 62% male and roughly 40% female; mean age was 40.4 years.

Clones were sequenced by immunoSEQ multiplex PCR, and TCRdb holds only the in-frame ones, with some missing. The repertoire includes 30,000 or so clones, around 80% of them detected once, and 15% to 20% sits in the top ten. Germline lookup yields CDR1 SGHVS and CDR2 FNYEAQ. This CDR3 is built from 15 residues. The V segment lost 6 bases and the J segment 4 bases; nucleotides outside the gene matches: 8. This sample's time point: baseline, week 1 (first vaccination visit). The treatment denotes: pre-vaccination baseline after standard-of-care therapy. The specimen was PBMCs, collected from a glioma patient treated with radiotherapy, temozolomide or both. The clonotype was recovered from a man aged 30 to 39 with glioma. The chain couples TRBV7-6 to TRBJ1-3, with 8 bases aligning to TRBD1. The CDR3 DNA is TGTGCCAGCAGTCCCTGGACAGGGAGCGGAAACACCATATATTTT. Its translation: CASSPWTGSGNTIYF.